A single sample gave rise to the 23 T cell receptor beta chains below, sequenced in a study of blood T cells in healthy people across ages. PCR was performed a second time for roughly 7 to 11 cycles using a sample-barcoded 5' primer and a J-beta primer mix. TCRdb used MiXCR to reprocess the 5' RACE reads, holding one entry per CDR3 protein. The profile shows about 970,000 distinct CDR3 sequences, roughly half of them singletons. The specimen was blood. These receptors all stem from a woman aged 55-75 years in good health.

The chain joins TRBV12-3 or TRBV12-4 to TRBJ2-7; 10 positions match TRBD2. Trimming took 3 bases from V and 0 from J; bases not matched to a gene: 11. The length of the CDR3 is 18 residues. The CDR3 protein is CASSLGLAGVFGSYEQYF. CDR3 DNA sequence: TGTGCCAGCAGTTTGGGGCTAGCGGGAGTTTTTGGCTCCTACGAGCAGTACTTC.

The gene calls are TRBV14 and TRBJ2-5, with D perhaps matching TRBD1 or TRBD2 (5 bases each). Germline V gene lookup returns CDR1 SGHDN and CDR2 FVKESK. Trimming shortened V by 5 bases and J by 1 base, and 11 bases separated the two germline ends. CDR3 length: 14 residues. The CDR3 sequence: CASSTPGPQETQYF. As DNA, the CDR3 is TGTGCCAGCAGCACACCGGGACCCCAAGAGACCCAGTACTTC.

This sequence joins TRBV4-3 and TRBJ1-1; D not certain. CDR1 is LGHNA and CDR2 is YSLEER in the germline V gene. The CDR3 consists of 14 residues. V was trimmed by 0 bases and J by 0 bases, leaving 5 bases between them. This CDR3 is CASSQDALNTEAFF. CDR3 DNA sequence: TGCGCCAGCAGCCAAGACGCGCTGAACACTGAAGCTTTCTTT.

The chain employs TRBV5-1 and TRBJ2-1; no clear D. The CDR3 sequence is 13 residues long. The V end was cut by 4 bases, the J end by 6 bases, with 11 bases between. Germline loops: CDR1 SGHRS, CDR2 YFSETQ. In DNA form, the CDR3 reads TGCGCCAGCAGCGAGGTTCCCCGCAATGAGCAGTTCTTC. Amino acid sequence: CASSEVPRNEQFF.

This clonotype was detected a few times. The V call is TRBV14, the J call TRBJ2-7, with 7 bases aligning to TRBD1. Germline V gives CDR1 SGHDN, CDR2 FVKESK. There are 14 residues in the CDR3. The V and J ends lost 0 bases and 9 bases, in that order; junction bases with no gene match: 8. The CDR3 bases are TGTGCCAGCAGCCAAGAACAGGGGTCTTTGATGCAGTACTTC. Translation gives CASSQEQGSLMQYF.

The sample holds a few counts of this clonotype. The chain couples TRBV24-1 to TRBJ2-7; D may correspond to TRBD1 or TRBD2 (5 bases each). Germline V gene lookup returns CDR1 KGHDR and CDR2 SFDVKD. This CDR3 contains 17 residues. V dropped 3 bases and J dropped 3 bases, with 20 bases sitting between them. The CDR3 reads CATSDPSRDPNGYEQYF. The CDR3 DNA sequence: TGTGCCACCAGTGATCCTAGCCGGGACCCGAATGGCTACGAGCAGTACTTC.

The J gene is TRBJ2-1, the V gene TRBV7-2; 9 bases map to TRBD1. V was pared by 3 bases and J by 6 bases, with 15 bases of the junction left unmatched. The CDR3 is 18 amino acids. Germline V gene data show CDR1 as SGHTA and CDR2 as FQGNSA. CDR3 region: CASSFRGQGVLGPNEQFF. The DNA of the CDR3 is TGTGCCAGCAGCTTTAGGGGACAGGGAGTGTTGGGACCCAATGAGCAGTTCTTC.

V and J are TRBV4-2 and TRBJ2-6, with TRBD1 matching 8 bases. CDR3 length: 18 amino acids. The J segment lost 2 bases and the V segment lost 0 bases, leaving 6 bases of the junction unmatched. Germline values: CDR1 LGHNA, CDR2 YNFKEQ. Here the CDR3 DNA reads TGTGCCAGCAGCCAAGATACAGGGGGGAATCCTGGGGCCAACGTCCTGACTTTC. It specifies CASSQDTGGNPGANVLTF.

The DNA of the CDR3 is TGCAGCGTCGGACAGGGCAAGGGTGAAAAACTGTTTTTT. Amino acid sequence: CSVGQGKGEKLFF. The rearrangement joins TRBV29-1 to TRBJ1-4; 8 bases match TRBD1. The ends lost 6 bases at V and 7 bases at J; junction bases unmatched: 7. The CDR3 is 13 residues long. Looked up from germline, CDR1 is SQVTM and CDR2 is ANQGSEA.

The genes are TRBV9 and TRBJ2-1, with D possibly matching TRBD1 (5 bases). CDR1 and CDR2 from the germline V gene are SGDLS and YYNGEE. The V and J ends lost 5 bases and 10 bases respectively, with 16 bases between them. The CDR3 runs to 13 residues. The CDR3 region has the DNA TGTGCCAGCAGAGGGGCAGGACCTGACGAGCAGTTCTTC. Residues: CASRGAGPDEQFF.

This clonotype was found many times. The chain has TRBV10-3 and TRBJ2-1; D gene unclear. The J call may be in error: the DNA end matches TRBJ2-7 better. Germline V CDR1 and CDR2: ENHRY, SYGVKD. The CDR3 totals 14 residues. CDR3 amino acids: CAISGANFNNEQYF. The CDR3 DNA sequence: TGTGCCATCAGTGGCGCTAATTTCAACAATGAGCAGTACTTC.

The chain carries TRBV9 and TRBJ1-1; no clear D. Germline V gene sequence: CDR1 SGDLS, CDR2 YYNGEE. Between the trimmed V and J ends, which lost 4 bases and 7 bases, there was a span of 14 bases. The CDR3 consists of 13 residues. In DNA form, the CDR3 reads TGTGCCAGCAGCCCCCGTTGGGATAGTGAAGCTTTCTTT. Its translation is CASSPRWDSEAFF.

The chain has TRBV2 and TRBJ1-2; D gene unclear. CDR3 size: 11 residues. Germline V gives CDR1 SNHLY, CDR2 FYNNEI. V lost 7 bases and J lost 2, with 5 bases in between. CDR3 DNA sequence: TGTGCCAGCACGCTGAACTATGGCTACACCTTC. Residues: CASTLNYGYTF.

The chain couples TRBV4-1 to TRBJ2-5, with a tentative D call TRBD2 (6 bases). From germline, CDR1 is MGHRA and CDR2 YSYEKL. V lost 4 bases to trimming and J lost 5 bases, with 14 bases between them. CDR3 size: 14 residues. The CDR3 DNA reads TGCGCCAGCAGCCCGACGACTAGTCTGGAGACCCAGTACTTC. It is translated as CASSPTTSLETQYF.

This chain uses TRBV14 with TRBJ2-3; 11 nucleotides line up with TRBD2. The germline gives CDR1 SGHDN, CDR2 FVKESK. The length of the CDR3 is 15 residues. Germline trimming cut 4 bases from V and 4 bases from J; bases unmatched to any gene: 4. Here the CDR3 DNA reads TGTGCCAGCAGCCGACGACTAGCGGGATCAGATACGCAGTATTTT. Translating it yields CASSRRLAGSDTQYF.

The genes are TRBV11-2 and TRBJ1-2; 10 bases agree with TRBD1. The CDR3 is 14 residues long. Germline V gene lookup returns CDR1 SGHAT and CDR2 FQNNGV. J was trimmed by 8 bases and V by 5 bases; bases with no gene match: 8. Here the CDR3 reads CASSLDRGRSGYTF. The CDR3 DNA sequence: TGTGCCAGCAGCCTTGACAGGGGGCGAAGCGGCTACACCTTC. Supplemented by reference TRBV11-2 and TRBJ1-2, the full variable domain reads EAGVAQSPRYKIIEKRQSVAFWCNPISGHATLYWYQQILGQGPKLLIQFQNNGVVDDSQLPKDRFSAERLKGVDSTLKIQPAKLEDSAVYLCASSLDRGRSGYTFGSGTRLTVV.

In its sample, this clonotype was seen once. V and J are TRBV27 and TRBJ2-7, with D perhaps assigned TRBD1 or TRBD2 (6 bases each). The germline V gene has CDR1 MNHEY and CDR2 SMNVEV (reference sequence). V was shortened by 8 bases and J by 5 bases, with 16 bases between the two germline ends. CDR3 length: 13 amino acids. In DNA, the CDR3 is TGTGCCAGCGAGCCCGGAGGGGGACACGAGCAGTACTTC. The encoded protein is CASEPGGGHEQYF.

The chain has TRBV30 and TRBJ1-2; TRBD1 matches at 9 bases. CDR1 GTSNPN and CDR2 SVGIG come from the germline V gene (reference sequence). The CDR3 is 15 amino acids. J was trimmed by 0 bases and V by 8 bases; bases with no gene match: 10. The CDR3 bases are TGTGCCCGTTGGGACAGGGAGATGCCTAACTATGGCTACACCTTC. It yields the protein CARWDREMPNYGYTF.

The count of this clonotype is one. CDR3 sequence: CSARVAGYPWGYNEQFF. CDR3 bases: TGCAGTGCTAGAGTAGCGGGGTACCCCTGGGGGTACAATGAGCAGTTCTTC. J is TRBJ2-1 and V is TRBV20-1; 8 bases are shared with TRBD2. The CDR3 loop spans 17 amino acids. CDR1 and CDR2 from the germline V gene are DFQATT and SNEGSKA (reference sequence). The V segment lost 1 base and the J segment 4 bases; nucleotides outside the gene matches: 12.

This chain uses TRBV29-1 with TRBJ2-5; 11 nucleotides agree with TRBD1. The CDR3 is made up of 14 amino acids. After removal of 6 bases from V and 2 bases from J, the junction contained 5 bases not matched to a gene. CDR1 and CDR2 (germline): SQVTM, ANQGSEA. The DNA for the CDR3 is TGCAGCGTAGCCGGGACAGGGGGTCAAGAGACCCAGTACTTC. It encodes CSVAGTGGQETQYF.

The chain couples TRBV5-6 to TRBJ2-2; the D is unclear. V was pared by 4 bases and J by 7 bases, with 14 bases between. Germline V gene sequence: CDR1 SGHDT, CDR2 YYEEEE. This CDR3 region has 14 residues. The DNA for the CDR3 is TGTGCCAGCAGCCAGACAACGTTACGCGGGGAGCTGTTTTTT. It encodes CASSQTTLRGELFF.

The J gene is TRBJ2-7, the V gene TRBV18; TRBD2 matches 11 bases. V shed 4 bases, J shed 6 bases, and the junction held 8 bases outside the gene matches. Germline CDR1 is KGHSH and CDR2 is LQKENI. The CDR3 length is 15 residues. The CDR3 coding sequence is TGTGCCAGCTCACAGCCCGGGCTAGCGGGAGGCGAGCAGTACTTC. As protein: CASSQPGLAGGEQYF. Full variable domain (outside the CDR3, taken from reference TRBV18 and TRBJ2-7): NAGVMQNPRHLVRRRGQEARLRCSPMKGHSHVYWYRQLPEEGLKFMVYLQKENIIDESGMPKERFSAEFPKEGPSILRIQQVVRGDSAAYFCASSQPGLAGGEQYFGPGTRLTVT.

The V gene is TRBV28, the J gene TRBJ2-2; no reliable D call. The V end lost 8 bases, the J end lost 2 bases, and 9 bases lay between the germline ends. This CDR3 spans 13 amino acids. CDR1 and CDR2 from the germline V gene are MDHEN and SYDVKM. CDR3 amino acids: CASLQTNTGELFF. CDR3 DNA sequence: TGTGCCAGCCTCCAGACTAACACCGGGGAGCTGTTTTTT.